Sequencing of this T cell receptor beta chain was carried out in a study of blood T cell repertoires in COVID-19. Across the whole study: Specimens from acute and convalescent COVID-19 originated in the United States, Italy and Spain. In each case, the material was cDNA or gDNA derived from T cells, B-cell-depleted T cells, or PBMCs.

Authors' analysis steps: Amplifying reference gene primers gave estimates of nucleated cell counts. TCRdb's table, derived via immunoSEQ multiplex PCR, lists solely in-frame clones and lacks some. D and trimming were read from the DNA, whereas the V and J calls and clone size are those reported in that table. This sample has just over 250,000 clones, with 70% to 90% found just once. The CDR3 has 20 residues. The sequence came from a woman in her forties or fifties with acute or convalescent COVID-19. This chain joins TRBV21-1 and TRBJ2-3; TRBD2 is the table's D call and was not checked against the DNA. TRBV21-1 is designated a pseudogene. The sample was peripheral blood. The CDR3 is CASLLILGERPGSSTDTQYF. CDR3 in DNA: TGTGCCAGCCTCTTAATCCTCGGCGAGCGACCGGGGTCTAGCACAGATACGCAGTATTTT.